The next 30 T cell receptor beta chains were all read from a single sample in a study of cytomegalovirus exposure and HLA in healthy donors. The PCR was carried out with 60 Vbeta primers and 13 Jbeta primers. The method was immunoSEQ multiplex PCR; TCRdb's version includes in-frame clones alone and lacks a portion of them. The sample lists tens of thousands of clones, approximately 70% seen once, with about 5% in the top ten. Material: PBMCs. The receptors were sampled from a middle-aged man in good health and CMV-seronegative.

The V gene is TRBV5-4, the J gene TRBJ2-3; 12 positions match TRBD2. CDR1 SGHNT and CDR2 YYREEE come from the germline V gene (reference sequence). The CDR3 covers 17 residues. V trimming: 4 bases; J trimming: 4 bases; junction bases outside the gene matches: 10. CDR3 nucleotides: TGTGCCAGCAGCCGTACTACGACTAGCGGGGGTTCAGATACGCAGTATTTT. This encodes CASSRTTTSGGSDTQYF.

Turning to this clone: The junction shows a germline mismatch at one end, possibly a read error. The same CDR3 arises from other DNA sequences in this sample as well. V usage is TRBV7-9 and J usage is TRBJ2-7; maybe TRBD1 (7 bases). The CDR3 has 16 residues. Germline CDR1 SEHNR, CDR2 FQNEAQ (reference sequence). The CDR3 loop reads CASSLGGPGGRNEQYF. The CDR3 DNA is TGTGCTAGCAGCTTAGGCGGGCCAGGGGGGAGGAACGAGCAGTACTTC.

To note about this clone: The germline gene is not matched at one end of the junction; a read error may be the cause. The chain is built from TRBV7-9 and TRBJ2-2; the D gene is possibly TRBD1 (5 bases). The CDR3 spans 13 residues. CDR1 and CDR2 (germline): SEHNR, FQNEAQ (reference sequence). The CDR3 nucleotides read TGTTCCAGCCGAGAGGCAGGGACCGGGGAGCTGTTTTTT. Translated, it gives CSSREAGTGELFF. Full variable domain (remainder filled in from reference TRBV7-9 and TRBJ2-2): DTGVSQNPRHKITKRGQNVTFRCDPISEHNRLYWYRQTLGQGPEFLTYFQNEAQLEKSRLLSDRFSAERPKGSFSTLEIQRTEQGDSAMYLCSSREAGTGELFFGEGSRLTVL.

V is TRBV2 and J is TRBJ2-3, with 10 bases that match TRBD2. There are 14 residues in the CDR3. CDR1 is SNHLY, CDR2 FYNNEI, per germline. V lost 4 bases to trimming and J lost 9 bases; unmatched junction nucleotides: 7. The CDR3 sequence: CASSGLAGARTQYF. In DNA, the CDR3 is TGTGCCAGCAGTGGACTAGCGGGCGCCCGCACGCAGTATTTT.

This clone was counted only a few times. The chain uses TRBV5-8 and TRBJ2-7; tentatively, D is TRBD1 (6 bases). Germline V gene sequence: CDR1 SGHTS, CDR2 YDEGEE. V gave up 2 bases and J gave up 3 bases, with 12 bases separating them. This CDR3 region has 14 residues. The CDR3 spells CASSFTGWNYEQYF. The CDR3 bases are TGTGCCAGCAGCTTCACAGGGTGGAACTACGAGCAGTACTTC.

The chain joins TRBV28 to TRBJ2-7, with 7 positions matching TRBD1. CDR3 length: 14 residues. Germline trimming cut 7 bases from V and 3 bases from J; bases unmatched to any gene: 9. Per germline, CDR1 MDHEN and CDR2 SYDVKM. The CDR3, as DNA: TGTGCCAGCAACCCCAATGACAGGGTCTACGAGCAGTACTTC. Translation gives CASNPNDRVYEQYF.

The chain recombines TRBV19 with TRBJ1-5; the match to TRBD1 covers 10 bases. The junction had 4 bases not matched to a gene; V was cut back by 4 bases and J by 4 bases. Germline CDR1 LNHDA, CDR2 SQIVND (reference sequence). This CDR3 comprises 15 residues. CDR3 DNA: TGTGCCAGTAGTACCTGGGGACAGGGGAATCAGCCCCAGCATTTT. Translation gives CASSTWGQGNQPQHF.

The genes are TRBV2 and TRBJ1-3, with TRBD1 matching 7 bases. Germline V gene data show CDR1 as SNHLY and CDR2 as FYNNEI. With V trimmed by 5 bases and J by 4 bases, 5 bases remained unmatched. The CDR3 runs 14 residues. CDR3 coding DNA: TGTGCCAGCAGTCCCCGGGACAGAGGAAACACCATATATTTT. Translated: CASSPRDRGNTIYF.

This clone was detected only a few times. V and J are TRBV5-4 and TRBJ2-7; D is uncertain. The CDR3 is 14 amino acids. Looked up from germline, CDR1 is SGHNT and CDR2 is YYREEE (reference sequence). V lost 0 bases and J 0 bases, leaving 7 bases between the germline ends. CDR3 protein: CASSLGHSSYEQYF. The CDR3 bases are TGTGCCAGCAGCTTGGGACACAGCTCCTACGAGCAGTACTTC.

The genes are TRBV7-2 and TRBJ1-5; TRBD1 agrees at 8 bases. Looked up from germline, CDR1 is SGHTA and CDR2 is FQGNSA. This CDR3 has 15 amino acids. With 4 bases clipped from V and 5 bases from J, the junction kept 7 bases outside the gene matches. CDR3 amino acids: CASSSNQGAHQPQHF. The CDR3 bases are TGTGCCAGCAGCTCAAATCAGGGGGCCCATCAGCCCCAGCATTTT.

The chain joins TRBV30 to TRBJ1-5; TRBD1 matches 9 bases. V was clipped by 5 bases and J by 3 bases; unmatched bases: 2. The CDR3 totals 13 residues. The germline V gene encodes CDR1 GTSNPN and CDR2 SVGIG (reference sequence). In DNA form, the CDR3 reads TGTGCCTGGGGGACAGGGACCAATCAGCCCCAGCATTTT. Its protein product is CAWGTGTNQPQHF. Full variable domain (outside the CDR3, taken from reference TRBV30 and TRBJ1-5): SQTIHQWPATLVQPVGSPLSLECTVEGTSNPNLYWYRQAAGRGLQLLFYSVGIGQISSEVPQNLSASRPQDRQFILSSKKLLLSDSGFYLCAWGTGTNQPQHFGDGTRLSIL.

V and J are TRBV7-6 and TRBJ1-1, with D unresolved. In germline, CDR1 is SGHVS, CDR2 FNYEAQ. V was clipped by 2 bases and J by 1 base, with 14 bases between them. The CDR3 spans 16 residues. CDR3 nucleotides: TGTGCCAGCAGCTTACTTCCTTTGGCAGGGAACACTGAAGCTTTCTTT. Its translation is CASSLLPLAGNTEAFF.

The J gene is TRBJ2-5, the V gene TRBV7-9; the match to TRBD1 covers 7 bases. Unmatched junction bases numbered 11, after V lost 8 bases and J lost 5 bases. This CDR3 is built from 14 residues. CDR1 and CDR2 (germline): SEHNR, FQNEAQ (reference sequence). The CDR3 sequence is CASAVPGQLETQYF. CDR3 nucleotides: TGTGCCAGCGCCGTCCCGGGACAGCTGGAGACCCAGTACTTC.

J is TRBJ1-1 and V is TRBV7-9; D perhaps matches TRBD1 (6 bases). CDR3 size: 12 residues. The V end was cut by 8 bases, the J end by 5 bases, with 12 bases between. Germline CDR1 and CDR2: SEHNR and FQNEAQ (reference sequence). CDR3 loop: CASAGRGTEAFF. Here the CDR3 DNA reads TGTGCCAGCGCTGGGAGGGGGACTGAAGCTTTCTTT.

This clone was observed a few times. The rearrangement links TRBV10-3 to TRBJ2-3; tentatively, D is TRBD2 (6 bases). Germline-derived CDR1 and CDR2 are ENHRY and SYGVKD. The germline V and J ends were trimmed by 2 bases and 1 base, with 13 bases remaining between them. The CDR3 sequence is 16 residues long. The CDR3 nucleotides read TGTGCCATCAGTGAGACGGGACTCACGGGCACAGATACGCAGTATTTT. Encoded protein: CAISETGLTGTDTQYF.

This clone was found a few times. The chain couples TRBV2 to TRBJ2-7; D may be TRBD2 (5 bases). Germline CDR1 reads SNHLY; CDR2 reads FYNNEI. Deletions cut 5 bases from V and 5 bases from J, with 16 bases between. This CDR3 is built from 14 residues. The CDR3 nucleotides are TGTGCCAGCAGTCTCAGGACTCTAAACAACGAGCAGTACTTC. This sequence encodes CASSLRTLNNEQYF.

The gene calls are TRBV5-8 and TRBJ2-6; tentative D call: TRBD1 (5 bases). The CDR3 is 19 residues long. V shed 3 bases and J shed 2 bases, with 21 bases lying between them. Germline V gene data show CDR1 as SGHTS and CDR2 as YDEGEE. In DNA, the CDR3 is TGTGCCAGCAGCTCTATACAGGCCCACCGTCTACCTGGGGCCAACGTCCTGACTTTC. Translated: CASSSIQAHRLPGANVLTF.

This sequence joins TRBV5-1 and TRBJ1-6, with D unclear. This CDR3 is 14 amino acids long. CDR1 and CDR2 (germline): SGHRS, YFSETQ. Between the trimmed V and J ends, which lost 0 bases and 8 bases, there was a span of 9 bases. The CDR3 is CASSLGSSDSPLHF. For the CDR3, the DNA is TGCGCCAGCAGCTTGGGGTCTTCAGATTCACCCCTCCACTTT.

Only a few counts were recorded for this clone. This chain links TRBV5-4 with TRBJ2-1; 8 bases are shared with TRBD1. Germline loops: CDR1 SGHNT, CDR2 YYREEE (reference sequence). The CDR3 runs to 14 residues. The ends lost 3 bases at V and 2 bases at J; junction bases unmatched: 1. In DNA, the CDR3 is TGTGCCAGCAGCTCAGGGGGCCCCTACAATGAGCAGTTCTTC. Its translation is CASSSGGPYNEQFF.

Concerning this clone: Germline is not matched at one junction end, which may reflect a read error. The chain uses TRBV7-9 and TRBJ2-2; 7 bases match TRBD1. Germline CDR1 SEHNR, CDR2 FQNEAQ (reference sequence). The CDR3 totals 16 residues. The CDR3 loop reads CSSSPGEGAHTGELFF. As DNA, the CDR3 is TGTTCCAGCAGCCCCGGTGAGGGGGCTCACACCGGGGAGCTGTTTTTT.

The chain employs TRBV6-5 and TRBJ2-1; unclear D gene. Germline V gene data show CDR1 as MNHEY and CDR2 as SVGAGI. This CDR3 has 11 amino acids. V lost 5 bases and J 4 bases, leaving 3 bases between the germline ends. In DNA form, the CDR3 reads TGTGCCAGCAGTCAATACAATGAGCAGTTCTTC. It codes for CASSQYNEQFF.

The V call is TRBV7-9, the J call TRBJ2-5; 8 nucleotides align to TRBD1. The tail of the sequence fits TRBJ2-7 better, so the J call may be wrong. This CDR3 is 15 amino acids long. The germline V gene encodes CDR1 SEHNR and CDR2 FQNEAQ (reference sequence). CDR3 DNA: TGTGCCAGCAGCCCCGGGACAGGAAAATCCTACGAGCAGTACTTC. The encoded protein is CASSPGTGKSYEQYF.

This clone was seen a handful of times. CDR3 amino acids: CASSQVPRGYSGNTIYF. The CDR3 nucleotides are TGTGCCAGCAGCCAAGTCCCAAGGGGGTACTCTGGAAACACCATATATTTT. The rearrangement links TRBV14 to TRBJ1-3, with D possibly matching TRBD1 (6 bases). V gave up 1 base and J gave up 0 bases, with 13 bases separating them. This CDR3 contains 17 residues. Germline V lookup: CDR1 SGHDN, CDR2 FVKESK.

This clone was seen more than once but under ten times. CDR3 in amino acids: CASSQVPEGTQYF. CDR3 coding DNA: TGTGCCAGCAGCCAAGTGCCAGAGGGGACCCAGTACTTC. V usage is TRBV14 and J usage is TRBJ2-5, with a tentative D call TRBD2 (5 bases). The ends were cut back, 1 base at V and 7 bases at J, with 10 bases in the middle. CDR3 length: 13 residues. In germline, CDR1 is SGHDN, CDR2 FVKESK.

This clone was counted between two and nine times. The chain carries TRBV6-1 and TRBJ1-1; 7 nucleotides line up with TRBD1. The CDR3 consists of 14 residues. V dropped 8 bases and J dropped 1; count of bases not matched to a gene: 7. Germline CDR1 reads MNHNS; CDR2 reads SASEGT. The CDR3 nucleotides read TGTGCCAGCCCTAGACAGGGAAGGAACACTGAAGCTTTCTTT. Its protein product is CASPRQGRNTEAFF.

The chain carries TRBV5-4 and TRBJ1-1; D is unresolved. The V and J ends lost 2 bases and 4 bases respectively, with 9 bases between them. Germline assignment: CDR1 SGHNT and CDR2 YYREEE (reference sequence). The CDR3 is 13 amino acids. The CDR3 DNA sequence: TGTGCCAGCAGCTTTTCCCGGGGCACTGAAGCTTTCTTT. Protein sequence: CASSFSRGTEAFF. Full variable domain (rest looked up from reference TRBV5-4 and TRBJ1-1): ETGVTQSPTHLIKTRGQQVTLRCSSQSGHNTVSWYQQALGQGPQFIFQYYREEENGRGNFPPRFSGLQFPNYSSELNVNALELDDSALYLCASSFSRGTEAFFGQGTRLTVV.

This clone was recorded only once. This sequence joins TRBV5-1 and TRBJ2-3; the D is unclear. The CDR3 spans 14 residues. Germline V CDR1 and CDR2: SGHRS, YFSETQ. The germline V and J ends were trimmed by 4 bases and 4 bases, with 13 bases remaining between them. This chain's CDR3 is CASSRLVGSDTQYF. In DNA form, the CDR3 reads TGCGCCAGCAGCCGACTGGTAGGATCAGATACGCAGTATTTT.

The chain combines TRBV27 with TRBJ2-1; 8 nucleotides agree with TRBD1. V lost 6 bases, J lost 1 base, and 5 bases stayed unmatched. CDR3 length: 15 residues. Germline CDR1 MNHEY, CDR2 SMNVEV (reference sequence). The CDR3 reads CASSQTGVSYNEQFF. DNA for the CDR3: TGTGCCAGCAGCCAGACAGGGGTTTCCTACAATGAGCAGTTCTTC.

The chain carries TRBV11-1 and TRBJ2-7, with D perhaps matching TRBD1 (6 bases). This CDR3 spans 15 amino acids. Trimming removed 2 bases at V and 3 bases at J, with 14 bases between. In germline, CDR1 is SGHAT, CDR2 FQDESV (reference sequence). In DNA form, the CDR3 reads TGTGCCAGCAGCTTAACCAGGGGCGCCTACTACGAGCAGTACTTC. Translated: CASSLTRGAYYEQYF.

The V and J genes are TRBV5-8 and TRBJ2-3; no reliable D call. Trimming removed 4 bases from V and 1 base from J, with 16 bases in between. CDR3 length: 16 amino acids. CDR1 and CDR2 from the germline V gene are SGHTS and YDEGEE. The CDR3 sequence is CASSPHSGPGTDTQYF. Written as DNA, the CDR3 is TGTGCCAGCAGCCCCCACTCGGGTCCAGGCACAGATACGCAGTATTTT.